A selection of T cell receptor beta chains follows, all from one sample in a study of shared T cell receptors in the human thymus. The data were produced by immunoSEQ multiplex PCR, yet TCRdb's version contains in-frame clones alone and is incomplete. In the table there are hundreds of thousands of clones, around 89% of which are singletons. These data were also filed under a second study, of human thymus T cells.

Sequencing was done on a sample of thymocytes. The receptors were gathered from a boy under two years old with a congenital heart defect. The CDR3 runs from the conserved cysteine through the conserved F or W. Fields, in order: D gene, clone size, V gene, J gene, CDR3 protein, CDR3 DNA. A D gene is named only where the DNA matches it firmly. Clone sizes are given selectively: once, few, many, or a class where the clone is expanded.

NA	NA	TRBV20-1	TRBJ2-5	CSAAGQETQYF	TGCAGTGCCGCGGGACAAGAGACCCAGTACTTC
NA	NA	TRBV15	TRBJ2-3	CATSRDSQSTDTQYF	TGTGCCACCAGCAGGGACTCCCAAAGCACAGATACGCAGTATTTT
NA	NA	TRBV6-1	TRBJ1-1	CASRGHTEAFF	TGTGCCAGTCGTGGGCACACTGAAGCTTTCTTT
TRBD2	NA	TRBV7-2	TRBJ2-1	CASSLNSGSPRYNEQFF	TGTGCCAGCAGCTTAAATAGCGGGAGCCCCCGTTACAATGAGCAGTTCTTC
NA	few	TRBV27	TRBJ1-2	CASSQNRLPNYGYTF	TGTGCCAGCAGTCAAAATAGACTTCCTAACTATGGCTACACCTTC
NA	NA	TRBV6-5	TRBJ2-1	CASSYRRGYEQFF	TGTGCCAGCAGTTACAGAAGGGGCTATGAGCAGTTCTTC
NA	NA	TRBV13	TRBJ2-7	CASSAGLGTYEQYF	TGTGCCAGCAGCGCTGGACTCGGGACCTACGAGCAGTACTTC
NA	NA	TRBV4-1	TRBJ1-1	CASSQPRQELTEAFF	TGCGCCAGCAGCCAGCCCCGACAGGAACTCACTGAAGCTTTCTTT
TRBD1	NA	TRBV5-6	TRBJ2-3	CASTLSWDRGTDTQYF	TGTGCCAGCACCCTCTCCTGGGACAGGGGCACAGATACGCAGTATTTT
TRBD2	NA	TRBV4-3	TRBJ2-7	CASSRAMGLAGDSEQYF	TGCGCCAGCAGCCGGGCCATGGGACTAGCGGGAGACTCCGAGCAGTACTTC
NA	few	TRBV7-2	TRBJ2-5	CASTDHRGGPPRKETQYF	TGTGCCAGCACAGATCATAGAGGAGGGCCCCCCAGAAAAGAGACCCAGTACTTC
NA	few	TRBV2	TRBJ2-2	CASSEQNTGELFF	TGTGCCAGCAGCGAACAGAACACCGGGGAGCTGTTTTTT
NA	NA	TRBV25-1	TRBJ2-7	CASGIGGEQYF	TGTGCCAGTGGGATTGGAGGGGAGCAGTACTTC
TRBD2	NA	TRBV4-3	TRBJ2-5	CASSQGGRPRREGRETQYF	TGCGCCAGCAGCCAAGGGGGCCGCCCTCGGCGGGAGGGCAGGGAGACCCAGTACTTC
NA	NA	TRBV5-1	TRBJ2-1	CASSLGQGGDNEQFF	TGCGCCAGCAGCTTGGGGCAGGGTGGGGACAATGAGCAGTTCTTC
TRBD2	NA	TRBV14	TRBJ2-6	CASSQARLAGGFEGANVLTF	TGTGCCAGCAGCCAAGCACGGCTAGCGGGAGGGTTCGAGGGGGCCAACGTCCTGACTTTC
NA	NA	TRBV2	TRBJ2-5	CASGEETQYF	TGTGCCAGCGGAGAAGAGACCCAGTACTTC
NA	NA	TRBV5-4	TRBJ2-1	CASSLASANFNEQFF	TGTGCCAGCAGCTTGGCTAGCGCAAACTTCAATGAGCAGTTCTTC
TRBD1	few	TRBV19	TRBJ2-7	CASSKNRGYEQYF	TGTGCCAGTAGTAAGAACAGGGGCTACGAGCAGTACTTC
NA	once	TRBV6-4	TRBJ2-5	CASSDGLAGPQETQYF	TGTGCCAGCAGTGACGGGTTGGCGGGGCCCCAAGAGACCCAGTACTTC
TRBD1	once	TRBV18	TRBJ2-7	CASSPRQGDGSGEQYF	TGTGCCAGCTCACCCAGACAGGGTGATGGAAGCGGCGAGCAGTACTTC
TRBD2	NA	TRBV6-1	TRBJ2-7	CASRWSGRAYEQYF	TGTGCCAGTCGCTGGAGCGGGAGGGCCTACGAGCAGTACTTC
TRBD1	NA	TRBV6-1	TRBJ2-7	CASSVQGTYEQYF	TGTGCCAGCAGTGTACAGGGGACCTACGAGCAGTACTTC
NA	NA	TRBV30	TRBJ1-4	CAWSATNEKLFF	TGTGCCTGGAGCGCAACTAATGAAAAACTGTTTTTT
NA	NA	TRBV27	TRBJ2-2	CASSSVVHGELFF	TGTGCCAGCAGTTCGGTTGTTCACGGGGAGCTGTTTTTT
TRBD2	NA	TRBV18	TRBJ2-1	CASSPPSGLAINEQFF	TGTGCCAGCTCACCGCCGTCGGGACTAGCGATAAATGAGCAGTTCTTC
NA	NA	TRBV9	TRBJ2-1	CASSVERQGSYNEQFF	TGTGCCAGCAGCGTAGAGAGGCAGGGATCCTACAATGAGCAGTTCTTC
NA	NA	TRBV7-2	TRBJ2-7	CASSSGNPAYEQYF	TGTGCCAGCAGCTCAGGGAACCCAGCCTACGAGCAGTACTTC
TRBD2	NA	TRBV30	TRBJ2-2	CAWRPGGRAGGELFF	TGTGCCTGGAGGCCCGGCGGGAGGGCGGGCGGGGAGCTGTTTTTT
TRBD1	NA	TRBV9	TRBJ2-4	CASSGTGGGRDIQYF	TGTGCCAGCAGTGGAACAGGGGGCGGTAGGGACATTCAGTACTTC
NA	once	TRBV14	TRBJ2-3	CASSQVPAPRGSDTQYF	TGTGCCAGCAGCCAAGTTCCAGCCCCCCGGGGGTCAGATACGCAGTATTTT
NA	NA	TRBV7-9	TRBJ1-5	CASSFQSNQPQHF	TGTGCCAGCAGCTTTCAAAGCAATCAGCCCCAGCATTTT
NA	NA	TRBV5-4	TRBJ2-3	CASSLLAGKGDTQYF	TGTGCCAGCAGCTTACTGGCGGGAAAAGGTGATACGCAGTATTTT
NA	NA	TRBV6-5	TRBJ2-1	CASSFSSPPHNEQFF	TGTGCCAGCAGCTTTAGCTCACCCCCCCACAATGAGCAGTTCTTC
NA	NA	TRBV4-1	TRBJ1-1	CASSQESGELNTEAFF	TGCGCCAGCAGCCAAGAAAGTGGAGAACTCAACACTGAAGCTTTCTTT
TRBD1	NA	TRBV5-5	TRBJ1-5	CASSLASRDRGEQPQHF	TGTGCCAGCAGCTTGGCCTCCCGGGACAGGGGAGAACAGCCCCAGCATTTT
TRBD2	NA	TRBV4-3	TRBJ2-5	CASSQERAGEGQETQYF	TGCGCCAGCAGCCAAGAGAGGGCGGGGGAGGGACAAGAGACCCAGTACTTC
NA	NA	TRBV12-5	TRBJ1-2	CASGFGGASTNYGYTF	TGTGCTAGTGGCTTCGGGGGGGCGTCCACTAACTATGGCTACACCTTC
NA	few	TRBV4-3	TRBJ2-7	CASSTTPGIEQYF	TGCGCCAGCAGCACTACTCCAGGGATTGAGCAGTACTTC
NA	NA	TRBV14	TRBJ1-4	CASSQGQGREKLFF	TGTGCCAGCAGCCAAGGGCAGGGTCGGGAAAAACTGTTTTTT
TRBD1	NA	TRBV7-6	TRBJ1-3	CASFGWQGGPSGNTIYF	TGTGCCAGTTTTGGTTGGCAGGGGGGTCCCTCTGGAAACACCATATATTTT
NA	NA	TRBV27	TRBJ2-5	CASRPGGPQETQYF	TGTGCCAGCAGACCCGGGGGACCCCAAGAGACCCAGTACTTC
TRBD2	NA	TRBV15	TRBJ2-7	CATRTSGRSTSYEQYF	TGTGCCACCCGGACTAGCGGGAGATCGACCTCCTACGAGCAGTACTTC
TRBD1	NA	TRBV7-2	TRBJ2-1	CASTQKGGTGGIYNEQFF	TGTGCCAGCACCCAAAAAGGAGGGACAGGGGGAATTTACAATGAGCAGTTCTTC
NA	NA	TRBV27	TRBJ1-2	CASSPSDSPAGRYGYTF	TGTGCCAGCAGTCCCTCGGACAGCCCCGCCGGGCGCTATGGCTACACCTTC
TRBD2	once	TRBV11-3	TRBJ2-5	CASSLGGGETQYF	TGTGCCAGCAGCTTAGGGGGAGGGGAGACCCAGTACTTC
TRBD1	few	TRBV15	TRBJ1-5	CATLNYPGTGDRPQHF	TGTGCCACCCTAAACTACCCCGGGACAGGGGATCGGCCCCAGCATTTT
NA	NA	TRBV4-1	TRBJ1-3	CASSQEAAGFGNTIYF	TGCGCCAGCAGCCAAGAGGCCGCGGGTTTTGGAAACACCATATATTTT
TRBD1	once	TRBV6-4	TRBJ1-5	CASSDEVGGTGPYSNQPQHF	TGTGCCAGCAGTGACGAGGTGGGTGGGACAGGGCCCTATAGCAATCAGCCCCAGCATTTT
NA	NA	TRBV28	TRBJ2-5	CASSPHRQWPSVRETQYF	TGTGCCAGCAGTCCCCACCGACAGTGGCCCAGCGTGAGAGAGACCCAGTACTTC
TRBD2	NA	TRBV4-1	TRBJ2-3	CASSQVPTSGLTDTQYF	TGCGCCAGCAGCCAAGTCCCGACTAGCGGCCTCACAGATACGCAGTATTTT
NA	NA	TRBV11-2	TRBJ1-1	CASSSPRGRGGRDTEAFF	TGTGCCAGCAGCTCCCCTCGGGGCCGCGGGGGAAGGGACACTGAAGCTTTCTTT
TRBD1	NA	TRBV5-1	TRBJ2-7	CASSSPGTGVYEQYF	TGCGCCAGCAGCTCCCCCGGGACAGGGGTCTACGAGCAGTACTTC